These T cell receptor beta chains were read from a single sample in a study of lymphopenia after photon versus proton radiotherapy. The assay was immunoSEQ multiplex PCR, and TCRdb's table has in-frame clones only and misses some. The sample yields around 55,000 clones, 65% to 85% seen once. The specimen comprised peripheral blood, sampled from a patient treated with proton-based radiotherapy. The origin of the receptors is a man aged 55 to 69 with pancreatic cancer. Each CDR3 is given with its conserved first and last residue. D genes are given only for firm matches. Expanded clones get a size class; other rows say once, few or many, or leave the size out.

CDR3nt: TGTGCCAGCAGCTTCCTAGGACGGACCTCTGGAAACACCATATATTTT
CDR3aa: CASSFLGRTSGNTIYF
d_gene: .
v_gene: TRBV11-2
j_gene: TRBJ1-3
abundance: .

CDR3nt: TGTGCCAGCAGACCCCAGGTGGCCTCCTACGAGCAGTACTTC
CDR3aa: CASRPQVASYEQYF
d_gene: .
v_gene: TRBV28
j_gene: TRBJ2-7
abundance: .

CDR3nt: TGCGCCAGCAGCTCGTCTGCGGTCTCTGGGGCCAACGTCCTGACTTTC
CDR3aa: CASSSSAVSGANVLTF
d_gene: .
v_gene: TRBV5-1
j_gene: TRBJ2-6
abundance: .

CDR3nt: TGCGCCAGCAGCCCGCGACTAGCGGGAGGTATGAGCACAGATACGCAGTATTTT
CDR3aa: CASSPRLAGGMSTDTQYF
d_gene: TRBD2
v_gene: TRBV5-1
j_gene: TRBJ2-3
abundance: .

CDR3nt: TGTGCCAGCTCACCTCGGACAGGGAAAAACATTCAGTACTTC
CDR3aa: CASSPRTGKNIQYF
d_gene: TRBD1
v_gene: TRBV18
j_gene: TRBJ2-4
abundance: .

CDR3nt: TGTGCCAGCAGGGACAGATTCATGAACACTGAAGCTTTCTTT
CDR3aa: CASRDRFMNTEAFF
d_gene: .
v_gene: TRBV6-5
j_gene: TRBJ1-1
abundance: .

CDR3nt: TGTGCCACCAGCAGAGATCAAGCCTACAATCAGCCCCAGCATTTT
CDR3aa: CATSRDQAYNQPQHF
d_gene: .
v_gene: TRBV15
j_gene: TRBJ1-5
abundance: .

CDR3nt: TGTGCCATCCGGAGCGGTTCGGGGGCAGATACGCAGTATTTT
CDR3aa: CAIRSGSGADTQYF
d_gene: .
v_gene: TRBV10-3
j_gene: TRBJ2-3
abundance: .

CDR3nt: TGTGCCAGCAGCGTAGCTCCTAGCGCGAGGATCTACAATGAGCAGTTCTTC
CDR3aa: CASSVAPSARIYNEQFF
d_gene: .
v_gene: TRBV9
j_gene: TRBJ2-1
abundance: .

CDR3nt: TGCAGCGTTAGACAGGGGGCTGGCGGCTACACCTTC
CDR3aa: CSVRQGAGGYTF
d_gene: TRBD1
v_gene: TRBV29-1
j_gene: TRBJ1-2
abundance: .

CDR3nt: TGTGCCAGTCATTCCCCTGGGGCCAACGTCCTGACTTTC
CDR3aa: CASHSPGANVLTF
d_gene: .
v_gene: TRBV28
j_gene: TRBJ2-6
abundance: .

CDR3nt: TGTGCCAGCAGCTTATCAGAGGGTGGACTAGCGGGAGTTTCTGAGACCCAGTACTTC
CDR3aa: CASSLSEGGLAGVSETQYF
d_gene: TRBD2
v_gene: TRBV7-2
j_gene: TRBJ2-5
abundance: .

CDR3nt: TGCGCCAGCAGCCAAGATCCCCCGGGAGGGGGCCAAAGGGGCGGGGAGCTGTTTTTT
CDR3aa: CASSQDPPGGGQRGGELFF
d_gene: .
v_gene: TRBV4-3
j_gene: TRBJ2-2
abundance: .

CDR3nt: TGTGCCAGCAGCCAGGACCCGGGGGTCGGCAAAAACATTCAGTACTTC
CDR3aa: CASSQDPGVGKNIQYF
d_gene: .
v_gene: TRBV4-2
j_gene: TRBJ2-4
abundance: .

CDR3nt: TGTGCCAGCAGTGAAGTAGTTCCCAGGGGATGGGATGCCGGGGAGCTGTTTTTT
CDR3aa: CASSEVVPRGWDAGELFF
d_gene: .
v_gene: TRBV6-1
j_gene: TRBJ2-2
abundance: .

CDR3nt: TGTGCCAGCAGCGCAACCGGGAGGAGCACAGATACGCAGTATTTT
CDR3aa: CASSATGRSTDTQYF
d_gene: TRBD2
v_gene: TRBV7-3
j_gene: TRBJ2-3
abundance: medium-sized

CDR3nt: TGTGCCAGCAGTTCTCCCGGGACAGGGAGCGGAGAGCAGTACTTC
CDR3aa: CASSSPGTGSGEQYF
d_gene: TRBD1
v_gene: TRBV25-1
j_gene: TRBJ2-7
abundance: once

CDR3nt: TGTGCCTGGAGTAGGACTAGCACAGATACGCAGTATTTT
CDR3aa: CAWSRTSTDTQYF
d_gene: .
v_gene: TRBV30
j_gene: TRBJ2-3
abundance: .

CDR3nt: TGTGCCAGCAGCCCTGGGGGGAGGGCCCACGAGCAGTACTTC
CDR3aa: CASSPGGRAHEQYF
d_gene: TRBD2
v_gene: TRBV11-2
j_gene: TRBJ2-7
abundance: .

CDR3nt: TGTGCCAGCAGTTCGCCCAGCAGTTGGACAGGGAAGCCCCAGTACTTC
CDR3aa: CASSSPSSWTGKPQYF
d_gene: TRBD1
v_gene: TRBV27
j_gene: TRBJ2-5
abundance: .

CDR3nt: TGTGCCAGCAGACCCGGACAGGGTCGGACAGATACGCAGTATTTT
CDR3aa: CASRPGQGRTDTQYF
d_gene: TRBD1
v_gene: TRBV5-6
j_gene: TRBJ2-3
abundance: .

CDR3nt: TGTGCCAGTTCGCGGGACAGTCCAAGTCAGCCCCAGCATTTT
CDR3aa: CASSRDSPSQPQHF
d_gene: TRBD1
v_gene: TRBV6-6
j_gene: TRBJ1-5
abundance: .

CDR3nt: TGTGCCAGCAGTGAAGCGCGGGCTACCCGAGATGAGCAGTTCTTC
CDR3aa: CASSEARATRDEQFF
d_gene: .
v_gene: TRBV2
j_gene: TRBJ2-1
abundance: .

CDR3nt: TGTGCCAGTAATTCCGAATGGGGGGAGCAGTTCTTC
CDR3aa: CASNSEWGEQFF
d_gene: .
v_gene: TRBV19
j_gene: TRBJ2-1
abundance: .

CDR3nt: TGCGCCAGCAGCCAAGATAGGGGAAACACCATATATTTT
CDR3aa: CASSQDRGNTIYF
d_gene: .
v_gene: TRBV4-3
j_gene: TRBJ1-3
abundance: .

CDR3nt: TGCGCCAGCAGCTTGGGGCAGGGGGCCCTTCGCGTCTACGAGCAGTACTTC
CDR3aa: CASSLGQGALRVYEQYF
d_gene: TRBD1
v_gene: TRBV5-1
j_gene: TRBJ2-7
abundance: .

CDR3nt: TGTGCCAGCAGAGGGACAGGGAGGGAGACCCAGTACTTC
CDR3aa: CASRGTGRETQYF
d_gene: TRBD1
v_gene: TRBV27
j_gene: TRBJ2-5
abundance: .

CDR3nt: TGTGCCAGTAGTACGTCAGAGAACTACGAGCAGTACTTC
CDR3aa: CASSTSENYEQYF
d_gene: .
v_gene: TRBV19
j_gene: TRBJ2-7
abundance: .

CDR3nt: TGTGCCAGTAGTATAGAGGCAGGCCGAACGTGGGGAAACACCATATATTTT
CDR3aa: CASSIEAGRTWGNTIYF
d_gene: .
v_gene: TRBV19
j_gene: TRBJ1-3
abundance: .

CDR3nt: TGTGCCAGCAGCTTAGGGGGACTAGCGGGAGTGAATGAGCAGTTCTTC
CDR3aa: CASSLGGLAGVNEQFF
d_gene: TRBD2
v_gene: TRBV11-2
j_gene: TRBJ2-1
abundance: .

CDR3nt: TGCAGCGCCCGACGGTTAATCGAGAGCACAGATACGCAGTATTTT
CDR3aa: CSARRLIESTDTQYF
d_gene: .
v_gene: TRBV29-1
j_gene: TRBJ2-3
abundance: .

CDR3nt: TGCAGCGTCCTCGGTGGGAGCACAGATACGCAGTATTTT
CDR3aa: CSVLGGSTDTQYF
d_gene: .
v_gene: TRBV29-1
j_gene: TRBJ2-3
abundance: .

CDR3nt: TGTGCCAGCAGGGAGGCAGGAAAATACAATGAGCAGTTCTTC
CDR3aa: CASREAGKYNEQFF
d_gene: .
v_gene: TRBV28
j_gene: TRBJ2-1
abundance: .

CDR3nt: TGTGCCAGCTCACCGGGCGCGGGAGGGTTAGAGACCCAGTACTTC
CDR3aa: CASSPGAGGLETQYF
d_gene: TRBD2
v_gene: TRBV18
j_gene: TRBJ2-5
abundance: .

CDR3nt: TGTGCCAGCAGTGAAGCAAGGGGATGGACCGAAAAACTGTTTTTT
CDR3aa: CASSEARGWTEKLFF
d_gene: .
v_gene: TRBV6-1
j_gene: TRBJ1-4
abundance: once

CDR3nt: TGTGCCAGCAGCTTAGAGACCGGGACAGGGACTACCTACGAGCAGTACTTC
CDR3aa: CASSLETGTGTTYEQYF
d_gene: TRBD1
v_gene: TRBV5-4
j_gene: TRBJ2-7
abundance: .

CDR3nt: TGTGCCAGCAGCTTAGGACGTCTCCAAGAGACCCAGTACTTC
CDR3aa: CASSLGRLQETQYF
d_gene: .
v_gene: TRBV7-2
j_gene: TRBJ2-5
abundance: .

CDR3nt: TGTGCCAGCAGCCCTGGTGGACAGGGGAGCACCGGGGAGCTGTTTTTT
CDR3aa: CASSPGGQGSTGELFF
d_gene: TRBD1
v_gene: TRBV5-4
j_gene: TRBJ2-2
abundance: .